The entry below describes one T cell receptor (beta chain). Its specificity is unknown. The entry originates in a study of graft-versus-host responses after intestinal transplantation. Looking at the study overall: Following induction with anti-thymocyte globulin, all recipients were given tacrolimus and steroids for approximately three years. Findings and caveats of the study: Among recipient marrow samples, GvH clones were found; some appeared first in ileum or blood. Peak circulating GvH clone levels were associated with early post-transplant HvG declines.

The assay was immunoSEQ multiplex PCR, and TCRdb's table has in-frame clones only and misses some. The sample holds 43,000 or so clones, 80% to 95% seen once. The receptor was derived from a human patient who received an intestinal transplant, so some T cells may come from the graft donor. The sample in question was PBMCs, obtained 750 to 800 days after a first intestinal transplant, on the day of a second.

The CDR3 protein is CASSSSSGEKLFF. The CDR3 coding sequence is TGTGCCAGCAGTTCTAGCTCAGGTGAAAAACTGTTTTTT. The chain recombines TRBV27 with TRBJ1-4; unclear D gene. CDR1 and CDR2 (germline): MNHEY, SMNVEV (reference sequence). The CDR3 covers 13 residues. The ends were cut back, 4 bases at V and 7 bases at J, with 10 bases in the middle.